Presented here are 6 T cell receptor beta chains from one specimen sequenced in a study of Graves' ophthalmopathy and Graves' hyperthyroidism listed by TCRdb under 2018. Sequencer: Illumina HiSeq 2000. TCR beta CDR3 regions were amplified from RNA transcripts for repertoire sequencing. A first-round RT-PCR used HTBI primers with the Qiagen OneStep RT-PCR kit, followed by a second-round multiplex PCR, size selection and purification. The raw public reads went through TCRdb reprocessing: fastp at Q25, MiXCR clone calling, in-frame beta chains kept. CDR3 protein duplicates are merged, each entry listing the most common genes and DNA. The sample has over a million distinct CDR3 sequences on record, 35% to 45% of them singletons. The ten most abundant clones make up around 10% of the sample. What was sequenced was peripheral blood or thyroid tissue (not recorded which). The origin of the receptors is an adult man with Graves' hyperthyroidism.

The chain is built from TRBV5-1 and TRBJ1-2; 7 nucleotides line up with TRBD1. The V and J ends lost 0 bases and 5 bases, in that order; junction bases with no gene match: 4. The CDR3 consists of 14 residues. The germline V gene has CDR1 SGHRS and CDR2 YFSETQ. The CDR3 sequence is CASSLDRGRYGYTF. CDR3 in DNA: TGCGCCAGCAGCTTGGACAGGGGACGATATGGCTACACCTTC. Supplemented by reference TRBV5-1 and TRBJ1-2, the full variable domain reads KAGVTQTPRYLIKTRGQQVTLSCSPISGHRSVSWYQQTPGQGLQFLFEYFSETQRNKGNFPGRFSGRQFSNSRSEMNVSTLELGDSALYLCASSLDRGRYGYTFGSGTRLTVV.

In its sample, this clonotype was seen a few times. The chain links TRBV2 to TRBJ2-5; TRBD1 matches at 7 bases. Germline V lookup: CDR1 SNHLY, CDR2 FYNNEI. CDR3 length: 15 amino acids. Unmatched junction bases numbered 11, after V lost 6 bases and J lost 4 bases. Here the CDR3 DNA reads TGTGCCAGCAGAGTCCTCCGGGACAGCGCAGAGACCCAGTACTTC. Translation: CASRVLRDSAETQYF.

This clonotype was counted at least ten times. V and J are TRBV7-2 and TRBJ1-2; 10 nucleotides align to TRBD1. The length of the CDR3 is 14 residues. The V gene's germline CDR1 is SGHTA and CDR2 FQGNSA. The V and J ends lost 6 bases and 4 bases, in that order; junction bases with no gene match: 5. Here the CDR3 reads CASRPGQGSYGYTF. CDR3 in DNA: TGTGCCAGCAGACCGGGACAGGGGTCCTATGGCTACACCTTC.

The CDR3 here is CASGTGHEQFF. CDR3 DNA: TGCGCCAGCGGGACAGGGCATGAGCAGTTCTTC. The V call is TRBV5-1, the J call TRBJ2-1; 9 bases agree with TRBD1. J gave up 8 bases and V 7 bases, and 1 base lay outside the gene matches. Germline CDR1 is SGHRS and CDR2 is YFSETQ. This CDR3 contains 11 residues. Looking up the rest from reference TRBV5-1 and TRBJ2-1 gives the full variable domain: KAGVTQTPRYLIKTRGQQVTLSCSPISGHRSVSWYQQTPGQGLQFLFEYFSETQRNKGNFPGRFSGRQFSNSRSEMNVSTLELGDSALYLCASGTGHEQFFGPGTRLTVL.

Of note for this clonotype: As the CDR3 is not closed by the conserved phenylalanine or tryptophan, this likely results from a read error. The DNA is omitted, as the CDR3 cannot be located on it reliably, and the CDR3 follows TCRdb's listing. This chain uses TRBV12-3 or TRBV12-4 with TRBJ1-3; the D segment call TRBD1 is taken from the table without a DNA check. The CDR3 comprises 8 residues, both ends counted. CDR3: CASRTGGR.

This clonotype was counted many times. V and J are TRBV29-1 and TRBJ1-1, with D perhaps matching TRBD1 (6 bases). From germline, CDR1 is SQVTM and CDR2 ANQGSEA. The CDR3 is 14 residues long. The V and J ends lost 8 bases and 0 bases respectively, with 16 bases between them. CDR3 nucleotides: TGCAGCTCCTCCGGGGGCCCAATGAACACTGAAGCTTTCTTT. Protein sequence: CSSSGGPMNTEAFF.